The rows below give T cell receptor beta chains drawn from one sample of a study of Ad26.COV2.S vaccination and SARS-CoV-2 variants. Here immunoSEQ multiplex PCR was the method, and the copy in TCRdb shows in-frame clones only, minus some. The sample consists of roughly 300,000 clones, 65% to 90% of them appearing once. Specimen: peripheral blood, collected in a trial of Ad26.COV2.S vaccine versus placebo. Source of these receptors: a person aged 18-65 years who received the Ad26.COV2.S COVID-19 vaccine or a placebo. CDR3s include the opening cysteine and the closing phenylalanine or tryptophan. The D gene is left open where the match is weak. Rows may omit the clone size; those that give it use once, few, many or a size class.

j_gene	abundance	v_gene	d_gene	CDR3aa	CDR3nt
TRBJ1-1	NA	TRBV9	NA	CASSVDQGTEAFF	TGTGCCAGCAGCGTAGACCAGGGAACTGAAGCTTTCTTT
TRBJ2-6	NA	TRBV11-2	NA	CASSPSGANVLTF	TGTGCCAGCAGCCCCTCTGGGGCCAACGTCCTGACTTTC
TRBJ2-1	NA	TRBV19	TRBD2	CASSGSGSQNEQFF	TGTGCCAGCAGTGGTAGCGGGAGTCAGAATGAGCAGTTCTTC
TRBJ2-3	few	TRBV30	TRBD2	CALGSGISTDTQYF	TGTGCCTTAGGTAGCGGGATAAGCACAGATACGCAGTATTTT
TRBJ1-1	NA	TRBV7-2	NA	CASSSYRVGTEAFF	TGTGCCAGCAGCTCTTACAGGGTTGGCACTGAAGCTTTCTTT
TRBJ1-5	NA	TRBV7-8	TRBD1	CASSLEGQLNQPQHF	TGTGCCAGCAGCCTGGAGGGACAGCTCAATCAGCCCCAGCATTTT
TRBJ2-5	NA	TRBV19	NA	CASASLEGQETQYF	TGTGCCAGCGCCTCCTTGGAGGGGCAAGAGACCCAGTACTTC
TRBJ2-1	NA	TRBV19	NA	CASSILAAYNEQFF	TGTGCCAGTAGTATTCTCGCAGCCTACAATGAGCAGTTCTTC
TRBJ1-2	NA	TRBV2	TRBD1	CASSVQGVGGYTF	TGTGCCAGCAGTGTCCAGGGGGTGGGTGGCTACACCTTC
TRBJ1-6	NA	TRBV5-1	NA	CASSLGRNSPLHF	TGCGCCAGCAGCTTGGGACGGAATTCACCCCTCCACTTT
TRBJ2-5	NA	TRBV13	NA	CASSHQGETQYF	TGTGCCAGCAGTCACCAAGGGGAGACCCAGTACTTC
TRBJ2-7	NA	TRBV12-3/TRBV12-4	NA	CASSLSPLYEQYF	TGTGCCAGCAGTTTATCCCCCCTCTACGAGCAGTACTTC
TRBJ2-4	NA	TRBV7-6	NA	CASSLAPDSKNIQYF	TGTGCCAGCAGCTTAGCCCCGGACAGTAAAAACATTCAGTACTTC
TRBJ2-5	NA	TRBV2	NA	CASSGGAGAETQYF	TGTGCCAGCAGTGGTGGCGCGGGGGCAGAGACCCAGTACTTC
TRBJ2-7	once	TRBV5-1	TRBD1	CASSTTGAGLDEQYF	TGCGCCAGCAGCACGACAGGGGCCGGCTTGGACGAGCAGTACTTC
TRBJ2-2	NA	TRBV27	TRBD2	CASSYGLAGTGELFF	TGTGCCAGCAGTTATGGCCTAGCGGGCACCGGGGAGCTGTTTTTT
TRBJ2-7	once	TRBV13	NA	CASSLRLVNYEQYF	TGTGCCAGCAGCTTGAGACTAGTCAACTACGAGCAGTACTTC
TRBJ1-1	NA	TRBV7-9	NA	CASSLRGTPYEAFF	TGTGCCAGCAGCTTAAGGGGGACCCCTTATGAAGCTTTCTTT
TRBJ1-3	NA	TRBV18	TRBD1	CASSPGTVSFSGNTIYF	TGTGCCAGCTCACCAGGGACAGTCTCATTCTCTGGAAACACCATATATTTT
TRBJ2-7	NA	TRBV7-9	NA	CASSHAWGWEQYF	TGTGCCAGCAGCCACGCCTGGGGGTGGGAGCAGTACTTC
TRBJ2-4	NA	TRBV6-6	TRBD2	CASSHPSGGTQLAKNIQYF	TGTGCCAGCAGTCATCCTAGCGGGGGGACTCAACTAGCCAAAAACATTCAGTACTTC
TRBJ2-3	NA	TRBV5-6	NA	CASSAGTLADTQYF	TGTGCCAGCAGCGCGGGGACATTAGCAGATACGCAGTATTTT
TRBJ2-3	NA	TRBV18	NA	CASSPFESPSQADTQYF	TGTGCCAGCTCACCATTCGAGTCCCCCTCCCAGGCAGATACGCAGTATTTT
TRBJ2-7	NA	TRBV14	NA	CASSQAGSYEQYF	TGTGCCAGCAGCCAAGCGGGCTCCTACGAGCAGTACTTC
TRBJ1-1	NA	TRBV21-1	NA	CASPKMGTGQGSMNTEAFF	TGTGCCAGCCCAAAAATGGGCACGGGGCAGGGCTCAATGAACACTGAAGCTTTCTTT
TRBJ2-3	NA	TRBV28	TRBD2	CASSLRLASITDTQYF	TGTGCCAGCAGTTTAAGACTAGCGTCTATCACAGATACGCAGTATTTT
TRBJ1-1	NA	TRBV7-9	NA	CASSLGLTEAFF	TGTGCCAGCAGCTTAGGGTTGACTGAAGCTTTCTTT
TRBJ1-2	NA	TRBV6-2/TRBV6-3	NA	CASSYTETPLYGYTF	TGTGCCAGCAGTTACACCGAGACTCCTCTCTATGGCTACACCTTC
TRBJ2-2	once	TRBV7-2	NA	CASSLGGTGELFF	TGTGCCAGCAGCTTAGGAGGCACCGGGGAGCTGTTTTTT
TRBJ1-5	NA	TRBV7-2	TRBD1	CASSPGTGGFGQPQHF	TGTGCCAGCAGTCCCGGGACAGGGGGCTTCGGTCAGCCCCAGCATTTT
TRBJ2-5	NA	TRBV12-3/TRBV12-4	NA	CASSPSPETQYF	TGTGCCAGCAGCCCAAGCCCGGAGACCCAGTACTTC
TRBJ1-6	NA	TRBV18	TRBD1	CASSQGALRDSPLHF	TGTGCCAGCTCACAGGGGGCACTTAGGGATTCACCCCTCCACTTT
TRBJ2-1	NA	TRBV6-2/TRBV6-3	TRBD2	CASSYMLAGANEQFF	TGTGCCAGCAGTTACATGCTAGCGGGAGCGAATGAGCAGTTCTTC
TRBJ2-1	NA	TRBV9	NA	CASSVVPHEQFF	TGTGCCAGCAGCGTAGTTCCCCATGAGCAGTTCTTC
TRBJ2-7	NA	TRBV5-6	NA	CASSLGSGSSYEQYF	TGTGCCAGCAGCTTGGGTAGCGGCAGCTCCTACGAGCAGTACTTC
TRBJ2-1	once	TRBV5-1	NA	CASSPDEYNEQFF	TGCGCCAGCAGCCCGGACGAGTACAATGAGCAGTTCTTC
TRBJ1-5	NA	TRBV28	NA	CASSLLSGSPQHF	TGTGCCAGCAGTTTATTATCGGGGTCGCCCCAGCATTTT
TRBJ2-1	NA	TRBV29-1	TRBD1	CSVFVLGTGVVGSYNEQFF	TGCAGCGTTTTCGTACTCGGGACAGGGGTTGTCGGCTCCTACAATGAGCAGTTCTTC
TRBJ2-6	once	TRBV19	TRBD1	CASSGDRAGANVLTF	TGTGCCAGTAGTGGGGACAGGGCAGGGGCCAACGTCCTGACTTTC
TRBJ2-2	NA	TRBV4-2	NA	CASSHGGLRGELFF	TGTGCCAGCAGCCATGGAGGTTTGAGGGGGGAGCTGTTTTTT
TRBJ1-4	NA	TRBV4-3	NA	CASSQDLGDWSKKLFF	TGCGCCAGCAGCCAAGATTTGGGGGACTGGTCTAAAAAACTGTTTTTT
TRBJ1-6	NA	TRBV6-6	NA	CASSYDGNSPLHF	TGTGCCAGCAGTTACGACGGTAATTCACCCCTCCACTTT
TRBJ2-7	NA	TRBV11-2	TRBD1	CASSLGNRGLYDEQYF	TGTGCCAGCAGCTTAGGGAACAGGGGGCTGTACGACGAGCAGTACTTC
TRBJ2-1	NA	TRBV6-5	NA	CASSYQGPPYNEQFF	TGTGCCAGCAGTTACCAGGGCCCCCCCTACAATGAGCAGTTCTTC
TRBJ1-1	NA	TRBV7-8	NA	CASSSYPGEAFF	TGTGCCAGCAGCTCGTACCCGGGGGAAGCTTTCTTT
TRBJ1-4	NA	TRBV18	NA	CASSPLRGEEKLFF	TGTGCCAGCTCACCTCTCCGAGGCGAAGAAAAACTGTTTTTT
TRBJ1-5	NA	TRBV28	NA	CASSLLLQAGGNQPQHF	TGTGCCAGCAGCCTGCTACTACAGGCCGGGGGCAATCAGCCCCAGCATTTT